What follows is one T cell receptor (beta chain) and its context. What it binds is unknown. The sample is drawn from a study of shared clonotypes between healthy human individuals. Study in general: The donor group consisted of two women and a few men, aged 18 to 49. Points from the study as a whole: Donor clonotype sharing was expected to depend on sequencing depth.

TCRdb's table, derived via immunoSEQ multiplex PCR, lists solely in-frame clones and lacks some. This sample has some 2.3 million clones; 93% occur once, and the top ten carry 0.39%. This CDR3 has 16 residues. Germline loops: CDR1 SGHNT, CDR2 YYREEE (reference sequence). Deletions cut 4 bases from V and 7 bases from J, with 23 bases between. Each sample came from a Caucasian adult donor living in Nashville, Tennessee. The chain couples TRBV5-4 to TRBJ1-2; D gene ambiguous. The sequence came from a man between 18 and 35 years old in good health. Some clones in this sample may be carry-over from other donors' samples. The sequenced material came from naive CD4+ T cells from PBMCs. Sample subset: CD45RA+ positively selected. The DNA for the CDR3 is TGTGCCAGCAGCCAAGGACGTATGGACGTTTCTATTGGCTACACCTTC. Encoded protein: CASSQGRMDVSIGYTF.